A single T cell receptor (beta chain) is shown here with its context. This specimen belongs to a study of OX40 agonist ivuxolimab in advanced cancers. Assay: immunoSEQ multiplex PCR; the TCRdb copy retains only in-frame clones and omits some. The table shows more than 85,000 clones, with 91% occurring only once. Germline V gene sequence: CDR1 SGHTA, CDR2 FQGNSA. The CDR3 totals 14 residues. The V end was cut by 1 base, the J end by 8 bases, with 12 bases between. The rearrangement links TRBV7-2 to TRBJ2-1, with D perhaps TRBD1 (6 bases). This clonotype originated in an adult with an advanced solid tumor such as melanoma, head and neck, liver or kidney cancer. The sample was CD4+ or CD8+ T cells sorted from blood, taken in a trial of the OX40 agonist ivuxolimab. This CDR3 reads CASSLGGGFDEQFF. CDR3 nucleotide sequence: TGTGCCAGCAGCTTAGGAGGGGGTTTCGATGAGCAGTTCTTC.